This T cell receptor beta chain is from a study of shared clonotypes between healthy human individuals (dated by TCRdb to about 2020). About the full investigation: A few men and a couple of women, aged 18 to 49 years, made up the cohort. For each donor, CD4 naive and CD4 memory were each given three plates, CD8 naive was given two plates, and CD8 memory was given one plate. Blood TCR repertoires of five healthy adults were deeply sequenced to estimate repertoire size and the extent of clonotype sharing between individuals. Each donor's leukapheresis produced roughly between roughly 0.85 and 9.5 billion PBMCs. Libraries were prepared and TCR repertoires were sequenced by different laboratories using diverse techniques, in order to increase sequencing depth and limit assay-specific biases.

As to this clone: Its antigen target is currently unknown. No much larger clone exists at a distance of one base, and base qualities are not known. In the same sample, other DNA sequences code for this CDR3.

For the CD8 naive samples, CD45RO-negative cells were positively selected for CCR7, yielding a CD45RA+CCR7+ population from which TemRA cells were excluded. The donors were healthy, HIV-negative adults with no recently reported acute infections or vaccinations. All donors were Caucasian adults living in Nashville, Tennessee, USA. Blood was collected by leukapheresis, and PBMCs were isolated by Ficoll-Histopaque density gradient centrifugation and then cryopreserved in liquid nitrogen vapor phase. Analytical flow cytometry was used to check the purity and quantity of each magnetically sorted T cell population. Each sorted fraction had its genomic DNA isolated and then quantified by UV absorbance on a Nanodrop 2000c. Overall results and qualifications from the work: Rarefaction of sorted-subset datasets indicated incomplete sequencing despite the large sequencing depth. The genetic and exposure-history diversity represented was limited by the small number of donors. Pairwise subsampling led to the expectation that sequencing depth would affect the degree of clonotype sharing among donors. Across a handful of donors, approximately 5% of naive CD4, 3.5% of naive CD8, 2.3% of memory CD4, and roughly 0.41% of memory CD8 clonotypes were shared. Only blood was sampled, and tissue TCR repertoires likely differ from those in blood. Compared with non-shared clonotypes, the clonotypes found in all four sorted-subset donors had higher generation probabilities. Larger estimated clonotype richness was generally found for naive subsets than for memory subsets.

Its CDR3 holds 13 amino acids, cysteine through phenylalanine. The retained sequence is limited to the CDR3, 39 bases, with the frame set at the first base. Trimming costs V 2 bases and J 0 bases, and their ends lie 4 bases apart. The germline V gene gives CDR1 as MNHEY and CDR2 as SVGAGI. TCR CDR3 regions were amplified from genomic DNA by multiplex PCR using the deep immunoSEQ assay. For each cell subset, the extracted genomic DNA was distributed evenly across all wells of several immunoSEQ 96-well plates, and each plate served as one replicate. For sorted subsets, 150 to 250 ng of genomic DNA, equivalent to tens of thousands of T cell genomes, went into each replicate PCR. Purified libraries were measured with a Qubit 3.0 fluorometer, size-checked on a Bioanalyzer 2100, and measured again with the KAPA Library Quantification kit. A separate single-read 150-cycle Illumina NextSeq 550 flow cell was used to sequence each immunoSEQ 96-well plate. In the authors' own workflow: The immunoSEQ output contained only junctional sequences without quality scores, so filtering could not match that applied to full-length reads. Sequences were annotated with PyIR, a Python wrapper for IgBLAST v1.9, using IMGT germline references to assign V/J genes and CDR3. Reads were removed for weak V/J assignments (E-value above 1e-6), missing CDR3, stop codons, out-of-frame junctions, or ambiguous translated residues. V3J clonotypes were defined by identical inferred V gene, J gene, and CDR3 amino acid sequence. The percentage overlap between two repertoires was calculated by dividing the number of shared unique clonotypes by the size of the smaller repertoire. Repertoire richness was assessed with RTK rarefaction, the Chao1 estimator, and Recon v2.1 estimates of unobserved clonotypes. OLGA was used to compute generation probabilities for all TCRbeta clonotypes that the gDNA method yielded from a few donors. The table comes from immuneACCESS by way of TCRdb, which keeps in-frame sequences with V and J called. Part of the clones is missing from these tables; in studies checked, under half for an unresolved V gene and the rest for unknown reasons. V and J calls and clone size are given by that table; D and trimming were obtained from the DNA. For this sample there are some 2 million clones; approximately 94% appear just once. The top ten clones comprise about 1.1% of the sample.

The clonotype originates from a man between 18 and 29 years old in good health. Sequencing was carried out using naive CD8+ T cells sorted from blood. The meaning of the sample's cell subset or site label: CD45RA+CCR7+. The V and J segments used are TRBV6-5 and TRBJ1-1; too little of a D gene remains to name it. The CDR3 corresponds to CASSYDMNTEAFF. The DNA reads as follows: TGTGCCAGCAGTTACGACATGAACACTGAAGCTTTCTTT.